The T cell receptor (beta chain) described here comes from a study of blood T cell repertoires in COVID-19. Turning to the study itself: Whether acute or convalescent, the COVID-19 samples came from the United States, Italy and Spain.

Participants spanned ages roughly 18 to 90 years and resided in about 24 US areas. Each exposed participant met a COVID-19 case in the 2 weeks preceding study entry. Here immunoSEQ multiplex PCR was the method, and the copy in TCRdb shows in-frame clones only, minus some. In the table there are 350,000 to 450,000 clones, around nine tenths of which are singletons. V lost 3 bases to trimming and J lost 7 bases, with 15 bases between them. The CDR3 extends over 14 amino acids. Germline V gene sequence: CDR1 LNHNV, CDR2 YYDKDF (reference sequence). The clonotype comes from a woman aged 18-29 years who had been exposed to COVID-19. V usage is TRBV15 and J usage is TRBJ1-2; the D gene is possibly TRBD1 (6 bases). What was sequenced was PBMCs or T cells enriched from blood (not recorded which). The CDR3 coding sequence is TGTGCCACCAGCAGCCAGGGGTCTCCGGGTGGCTACACCTTC. Amino acid sequence: CATSSQGSPGGYTF.